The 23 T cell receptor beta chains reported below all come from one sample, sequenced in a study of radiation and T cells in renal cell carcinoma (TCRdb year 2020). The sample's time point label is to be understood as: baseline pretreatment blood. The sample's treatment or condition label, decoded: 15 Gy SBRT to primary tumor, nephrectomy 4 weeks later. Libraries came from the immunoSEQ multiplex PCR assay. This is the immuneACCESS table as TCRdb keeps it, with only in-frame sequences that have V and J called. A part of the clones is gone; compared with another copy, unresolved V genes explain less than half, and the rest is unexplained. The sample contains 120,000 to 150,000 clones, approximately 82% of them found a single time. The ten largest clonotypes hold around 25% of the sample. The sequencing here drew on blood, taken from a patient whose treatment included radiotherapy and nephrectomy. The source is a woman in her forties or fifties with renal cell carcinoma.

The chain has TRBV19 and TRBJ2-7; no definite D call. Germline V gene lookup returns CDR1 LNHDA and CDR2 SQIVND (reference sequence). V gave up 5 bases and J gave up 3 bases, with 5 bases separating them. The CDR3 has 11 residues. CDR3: CASSRDYEQYF. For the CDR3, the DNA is TGTGCCAGTAGTCGAGACTACGAGCAGTACTTC.

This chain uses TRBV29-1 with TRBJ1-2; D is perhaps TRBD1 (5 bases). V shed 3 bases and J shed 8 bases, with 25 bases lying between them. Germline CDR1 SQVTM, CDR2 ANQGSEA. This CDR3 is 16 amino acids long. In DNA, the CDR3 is TGCAGCGTTGAGGCGCACCCAGGGAGCATGGGCCTAGGCTACACCTTC. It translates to CSVEAHPGSMGLGYTF.

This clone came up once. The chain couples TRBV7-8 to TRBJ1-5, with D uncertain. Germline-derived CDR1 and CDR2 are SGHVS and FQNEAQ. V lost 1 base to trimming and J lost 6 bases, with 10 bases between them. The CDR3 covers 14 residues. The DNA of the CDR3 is TGTGCCAGCAGCTTAGATGATGTGGTTCAGCCCCAGCATTTT. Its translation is CASSLDDVVQPQHF.

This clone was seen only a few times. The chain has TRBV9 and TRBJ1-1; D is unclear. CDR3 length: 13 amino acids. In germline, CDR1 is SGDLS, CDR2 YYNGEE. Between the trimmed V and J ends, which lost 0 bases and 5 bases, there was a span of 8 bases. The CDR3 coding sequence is TGTGCCAGCAGCGTAGTAGGGCGGACTGAAGCTTTCTTT. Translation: CASSVVGRTEAFF. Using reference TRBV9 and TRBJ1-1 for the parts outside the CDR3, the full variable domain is DSGVTQTPKHLITATGQRVTLRCSPRSGDLSVYWYQQSLDQGLQFLIQYYNGEERAKGNILERFSAQQFPDLHSELNLSSLELGDSALYFCASSVVGRTEAFFGQGTRLTVV.

The CDR3 sequence is CASSQVAGDTGELFF. The CDR3 region has the DNA TGCGCCAGCAGCCAAGTAGCGGGAGACACCGGGGAGCTGTTTTTT. This chain links TRBV4-3 with TRBJ2-2, with 9 bases lining up with TRBD2. The CDR3 loop spans 15 amino acids. Germline lookup yields CDR1 LGHNA and CDR2 YSLEER. V trimming: 1 base; J trimming: 3 bases; junction bases outside the gene matches: 0.

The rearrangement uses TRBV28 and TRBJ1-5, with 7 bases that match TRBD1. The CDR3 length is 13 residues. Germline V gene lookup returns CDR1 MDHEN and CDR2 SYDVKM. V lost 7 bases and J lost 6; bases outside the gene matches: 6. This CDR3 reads CASNHRGVQPQHF. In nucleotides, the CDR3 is TGTGCCAGCAATCACAGGGGAGTTCAGCCCCAGCATTTT.

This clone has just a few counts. The CDR3 reads CASSIGRESGTQYF. The CDR3 coding sequence is TGTGCCAGTAGTATCGGAAGGGAGAGTGGGACCCAGTACTTC. The rearrangement joins TRBV19 to TRBJ2-5; the D gene is possibly TRBD2 (5 bases). Germline V CDR1 and CDR2: LNHDA, SQIVND (reference sequence). V lost 3 bases, J lost 7 bases, and 15 bases lay in between. CDR3 length equals 14 residues. Variable domain in full (rest from reference TRBV19 and TRBJ2-5): DGGITQSPKYLFRKEGQNVTLSCEQNLNHDAMYWYRQDPGQGLRLIYYSQIVNDFQKGDIAEGYSVSREKKESFPLTVTSAQKNPTAFYLCASSIGRESGTQYFGPGTRLLVL.

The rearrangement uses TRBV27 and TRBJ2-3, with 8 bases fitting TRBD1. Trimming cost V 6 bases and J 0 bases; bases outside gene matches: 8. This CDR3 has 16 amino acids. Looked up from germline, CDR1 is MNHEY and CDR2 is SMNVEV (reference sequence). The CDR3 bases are TGTGCCAGCAGCCTACGGCAGGGGGCGAGCACAGATACGCAGTATTTT. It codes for CASSLRQGASTDTQYF.

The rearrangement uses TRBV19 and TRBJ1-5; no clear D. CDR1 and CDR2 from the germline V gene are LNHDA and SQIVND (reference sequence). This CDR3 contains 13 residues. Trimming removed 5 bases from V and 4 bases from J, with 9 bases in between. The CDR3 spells CASSSRVNQPQHF. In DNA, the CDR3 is TGTGCCAGTAGTTCACGGGTAAATCAGCCCCAGCATTTT.

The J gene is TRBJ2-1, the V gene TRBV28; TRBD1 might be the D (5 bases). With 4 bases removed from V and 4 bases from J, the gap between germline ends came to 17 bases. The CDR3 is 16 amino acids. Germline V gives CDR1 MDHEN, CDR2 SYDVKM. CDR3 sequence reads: CASSSVFGGAYNEQFF. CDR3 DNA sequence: TGTGCCAGCAGTTCCGTTTTTGGTGGGGCTTACAATGAGCAGTTCTTC.

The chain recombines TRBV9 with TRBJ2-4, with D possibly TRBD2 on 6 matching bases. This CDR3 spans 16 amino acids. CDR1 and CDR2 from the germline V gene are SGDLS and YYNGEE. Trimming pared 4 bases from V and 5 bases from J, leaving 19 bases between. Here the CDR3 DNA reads TGTGCCAGCAGCCGAGTCTGGAGGGGCGCCCAAAACATTCAGTACTTC. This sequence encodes CASSRVWRGAQNIQYF.

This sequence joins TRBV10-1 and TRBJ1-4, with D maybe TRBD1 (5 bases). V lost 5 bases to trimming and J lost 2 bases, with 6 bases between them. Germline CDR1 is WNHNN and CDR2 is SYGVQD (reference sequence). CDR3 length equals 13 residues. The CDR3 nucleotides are TGCGCCAGCAGTAAGGGGACTAATGAAAAACTGTTTTTT. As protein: CASSKGTNEKLFF.

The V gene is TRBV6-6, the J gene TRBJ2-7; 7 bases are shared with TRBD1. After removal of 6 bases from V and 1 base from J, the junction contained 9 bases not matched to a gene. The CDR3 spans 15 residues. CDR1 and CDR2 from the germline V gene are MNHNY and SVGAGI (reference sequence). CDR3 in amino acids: CASSPDRARSYEQYF. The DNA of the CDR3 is TGTGCCAGCAGCCCAGACAGGGCACGTTCCTACGAGCAGTACTTC.

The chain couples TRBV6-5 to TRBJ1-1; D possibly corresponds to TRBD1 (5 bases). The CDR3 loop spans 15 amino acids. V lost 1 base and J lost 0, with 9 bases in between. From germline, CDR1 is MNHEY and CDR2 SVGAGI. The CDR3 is CASSYLQEMNTEAFF. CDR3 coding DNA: TGTGCCAGCAGTTACTTACAGGAGATGAACACTGAAGCTTTCTTT.

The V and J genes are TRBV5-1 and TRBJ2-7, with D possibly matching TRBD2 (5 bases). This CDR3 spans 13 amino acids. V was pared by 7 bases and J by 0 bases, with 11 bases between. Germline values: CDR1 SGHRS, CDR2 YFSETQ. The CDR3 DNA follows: TGCGCCAGCCAGGACTCAAGCTCCTACGAGCAGTACTTC. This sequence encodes CASQDSSSYEQYF. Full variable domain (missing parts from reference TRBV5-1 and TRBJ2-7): KAGVTQTPRYLIKTRGQQVTLSCSPISGHRSVSWYQQTPGQGLQFLFEYFSETQRNKGNFPGRFSGRQFSNSRSEMNVSTLELGDSALYLCASQDSSSYEQYFGPGTRLTVT.

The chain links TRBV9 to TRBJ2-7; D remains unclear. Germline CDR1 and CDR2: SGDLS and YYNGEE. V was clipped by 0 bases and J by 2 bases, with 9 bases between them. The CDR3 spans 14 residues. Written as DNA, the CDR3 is TGTGCCAGCAGCGTAGGGGGTGCCGCCTACGAGCAGTACTTC. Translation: CASSVGGAAYEQYF.

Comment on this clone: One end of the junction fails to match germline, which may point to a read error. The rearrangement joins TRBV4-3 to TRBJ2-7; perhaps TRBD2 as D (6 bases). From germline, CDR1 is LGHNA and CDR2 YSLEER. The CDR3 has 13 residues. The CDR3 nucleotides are TGCGCCAGCAGCCAAGATCGGGAGACCCTAATAAACTTC. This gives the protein CASSQDRETLINF.

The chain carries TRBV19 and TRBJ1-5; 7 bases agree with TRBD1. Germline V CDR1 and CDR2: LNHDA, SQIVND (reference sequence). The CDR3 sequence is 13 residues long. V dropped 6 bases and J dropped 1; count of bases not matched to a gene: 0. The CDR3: CASRQGSNQPQHF. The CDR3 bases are TGTGCCAGTAGACAGGGGAGCAATCAGCCCCAGCATTTT.

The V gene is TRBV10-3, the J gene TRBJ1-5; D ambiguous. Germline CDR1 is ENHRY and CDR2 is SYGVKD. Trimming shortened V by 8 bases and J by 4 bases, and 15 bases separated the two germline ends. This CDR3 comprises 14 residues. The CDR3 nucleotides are TGTGCCATCCAGGATGGGCAGAGGAATCAGCCCCAGCATTTT. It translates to CAIQDGQRNQPQHF.

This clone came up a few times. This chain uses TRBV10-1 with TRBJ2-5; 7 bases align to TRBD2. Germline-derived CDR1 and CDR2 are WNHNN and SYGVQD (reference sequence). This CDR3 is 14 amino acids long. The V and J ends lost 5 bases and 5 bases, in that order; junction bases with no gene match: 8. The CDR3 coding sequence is TGCGCCAGCAGTAGCGGGGCCACCCGGGAGACCCAGTACTTC. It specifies CASSSGATRETQYF.

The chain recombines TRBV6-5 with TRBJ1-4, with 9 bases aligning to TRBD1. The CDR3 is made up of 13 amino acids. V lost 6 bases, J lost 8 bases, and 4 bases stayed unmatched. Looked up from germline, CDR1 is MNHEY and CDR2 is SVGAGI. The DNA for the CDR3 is TGTGCCAGCAGAAGGGACAGGGTGGAAAAACTGTTTTTT. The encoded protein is CASRRDRVEKLFF.

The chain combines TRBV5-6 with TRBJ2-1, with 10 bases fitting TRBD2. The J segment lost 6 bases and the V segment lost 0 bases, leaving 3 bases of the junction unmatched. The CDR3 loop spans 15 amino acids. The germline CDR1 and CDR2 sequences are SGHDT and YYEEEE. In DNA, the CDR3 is TGTGCCAGCAGCTTGGGTCTAGCGGGGGCCAATGAGCAGTTCTTC. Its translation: CASSLGLAGANEQFF.

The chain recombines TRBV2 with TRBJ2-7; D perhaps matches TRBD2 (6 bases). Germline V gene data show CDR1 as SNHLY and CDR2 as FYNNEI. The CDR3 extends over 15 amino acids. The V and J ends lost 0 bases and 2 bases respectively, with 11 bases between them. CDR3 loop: CASSEAPRLAYEQYF. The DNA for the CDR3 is TGTGCCAGCAGTGAAGCGCCTAGACTAGCCTACGAGCAGTACTTC.